Here is one T cell receptor beta chain with its context. CDR3 length: 16 residues. The germline V gene encodes CDR1 MDHEN and CDR2 SYDVKM. The trim removed 3 bases at V and 7 bases at J, leaving 10 bases unmatched. Profiled with immunoSEQ multiplex PCR; TCRdb holds only in-frame clones, not every one. The table records about 13,000 clones, over 60% of them present only once. The sample originates from a study of neoadjuvant anti-PD-1 for oral cavity cancer. Sample time point: after neoadjuvant nivolumab, at surgical resection. This clonotype was sampled from a person between 40 and 85 years old with oral cavity squamous cell carcinoma. Source: PBMCs, taken after nivolumab (anti-PD-1) treatment. The chain employs TRBV28 and TRBJ2-1; 9 nucleotides line up with TRBD2. CDR3 sequence: CASSFSSGSPWNEQFF. The DNA for the CDR3 is TGTGCCAGCAGTTTTAGTAGCGGGAGTCCGTGGAATGAGCAGTTCTTC.